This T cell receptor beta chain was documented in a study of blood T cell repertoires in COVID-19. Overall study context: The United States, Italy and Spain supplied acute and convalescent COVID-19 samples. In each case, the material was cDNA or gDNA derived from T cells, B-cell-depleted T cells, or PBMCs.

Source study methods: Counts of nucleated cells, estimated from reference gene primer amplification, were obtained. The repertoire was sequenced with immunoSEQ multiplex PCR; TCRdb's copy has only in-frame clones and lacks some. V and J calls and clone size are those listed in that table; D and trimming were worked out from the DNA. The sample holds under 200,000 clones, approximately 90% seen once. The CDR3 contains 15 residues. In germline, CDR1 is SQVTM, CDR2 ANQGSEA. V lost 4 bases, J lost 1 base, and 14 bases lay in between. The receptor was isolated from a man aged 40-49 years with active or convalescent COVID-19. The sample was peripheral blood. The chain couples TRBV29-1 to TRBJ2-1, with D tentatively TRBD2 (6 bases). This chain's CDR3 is CSVAGVVESYNEQFF. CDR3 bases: TGCAGCGTTGCGGGAGTTGTTGAATCCTACAATGAGCAGTTCTTC.